The clone carrying this T cell receptor beta chain has more than one count but fewer than ten. Its target is unknown. This specimen belongs to a study of blood T cells in healthy people across ages. The study, taken as a whole, reports: Age showed a roughly linear inverse relationship with TCR beta diversity per million T cells.

This CDR3 region has 15 residues. CDR1 and CDR2 from the germline V gene are SQVTM and ANQGSEA. V was pared by 2 bases and J by 1 base, with 9 bases between. Alongside a J-beta primer mix, a sample-barcoded 5' primer served in a second PCR lasting about 7 to 11 cycles. A tag from a template-switch adaptor with 12 random nucleotides marked each cDNA molecule. Each sample provided no less than 2.5 million CDR3-containing paired-end reads. TCRdb fed the 5' RACE reads into MiXCR, producing one record per CDR3 protein. Of 650,000 to 900,000 distinct CDR3 sequences detected, around 68% appear once; the ten largest clones hold 25% to 35%.

The chain carries TRBV29-1 and TRBJ2-6; D is unclear. Sequences were obtained from blood. This TCR came from a man aged 25 to 45 in good health. The CDR3 sequence: CSVELWSSGANVLTF. The CDR3 DNA reads TGCAGCGTTGAACTCTGGTCATCTGGGGCCAACGTCCTGACTTTC. Supplemented by reference TRBV29-1 and TRBJ2-6, the full variable domain reads SAVISQKPSRDICQRGTSLTIQCQVDSQVTMMFWYRQQPGQSLTLIATANQGSEATYESGFVIDKFPISRPNLTFSTLTVSNMSPEDSSIYLCSVELWSSGANVLTFGAGSRLTVL.